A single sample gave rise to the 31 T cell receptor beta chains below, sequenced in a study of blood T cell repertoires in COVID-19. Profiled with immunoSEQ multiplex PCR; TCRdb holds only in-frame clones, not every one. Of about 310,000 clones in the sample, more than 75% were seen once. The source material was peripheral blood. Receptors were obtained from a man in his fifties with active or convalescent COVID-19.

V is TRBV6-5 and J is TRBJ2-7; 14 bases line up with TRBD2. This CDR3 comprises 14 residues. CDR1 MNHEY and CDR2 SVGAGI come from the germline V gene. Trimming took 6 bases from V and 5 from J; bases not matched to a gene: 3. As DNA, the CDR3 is TGTGCCAGCAGGACTAGCGGGAGGGGGGACGAGCAGTACTTC. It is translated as CASRTSGRGDEQYF.

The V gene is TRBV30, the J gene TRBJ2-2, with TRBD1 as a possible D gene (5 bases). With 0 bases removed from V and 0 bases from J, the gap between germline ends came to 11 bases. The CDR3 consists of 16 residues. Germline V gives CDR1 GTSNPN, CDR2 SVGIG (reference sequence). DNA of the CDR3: TGTGCCTGGAGTGTATGGGGCAGGGCGAACACCGGGGAGCTGTTTTTT. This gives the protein CAWSVWGRANTGELFF.

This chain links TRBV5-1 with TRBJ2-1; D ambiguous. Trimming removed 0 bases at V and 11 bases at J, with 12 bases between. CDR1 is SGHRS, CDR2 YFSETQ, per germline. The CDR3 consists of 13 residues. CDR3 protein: CASSLDLPTKQFF. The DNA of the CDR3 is TGCGCCAGCAGCTTGGATTTACCTACTAAGCAGTTCTTC.

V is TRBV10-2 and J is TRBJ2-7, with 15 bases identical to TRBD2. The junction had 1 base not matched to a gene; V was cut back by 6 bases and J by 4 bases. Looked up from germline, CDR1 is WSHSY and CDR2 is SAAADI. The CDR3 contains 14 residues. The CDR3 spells CASSGTSGGYEQYF. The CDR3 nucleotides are TGCGCCAGCAGCGGGACTAGCGGGGGGTACGAGCAGTACTTC.

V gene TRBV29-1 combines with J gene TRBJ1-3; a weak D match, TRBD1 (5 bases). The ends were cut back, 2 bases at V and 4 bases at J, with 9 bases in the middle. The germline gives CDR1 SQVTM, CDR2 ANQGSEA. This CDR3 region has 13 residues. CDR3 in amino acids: CSVESGAGNTIYF. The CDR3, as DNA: TGCAGCGTTGAAAGTGGGGCGGGAAACACCATATATTTT.

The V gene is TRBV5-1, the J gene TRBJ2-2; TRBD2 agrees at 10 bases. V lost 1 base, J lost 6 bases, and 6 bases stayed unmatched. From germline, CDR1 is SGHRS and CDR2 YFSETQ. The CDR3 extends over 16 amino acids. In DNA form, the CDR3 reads TGCGCCAGCAGCTTGTCTCTAGCGGGAGTGTCCGGGGAGCTGTTTTTT. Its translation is CASSLSLAGVSGELFF.

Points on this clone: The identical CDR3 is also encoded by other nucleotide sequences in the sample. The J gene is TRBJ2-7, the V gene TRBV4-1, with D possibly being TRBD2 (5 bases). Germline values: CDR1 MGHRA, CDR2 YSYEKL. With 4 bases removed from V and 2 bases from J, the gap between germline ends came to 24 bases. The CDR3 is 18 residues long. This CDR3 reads CASSLVPSGGERAYEQYF. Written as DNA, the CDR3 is TGCGCCAGCAGCCTAGTACCGAGCGGTGGGGAGAGAGCCTACGAGCAGTACTTC.

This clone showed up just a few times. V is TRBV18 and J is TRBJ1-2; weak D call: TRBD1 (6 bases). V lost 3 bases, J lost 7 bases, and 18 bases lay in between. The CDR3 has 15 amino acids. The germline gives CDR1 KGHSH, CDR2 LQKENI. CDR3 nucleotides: TGTGCCAGCTCACCGACGGCGGGGGCGCAGGGTGGCTACACCTTC. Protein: CASSPTAGAQGGYTF.

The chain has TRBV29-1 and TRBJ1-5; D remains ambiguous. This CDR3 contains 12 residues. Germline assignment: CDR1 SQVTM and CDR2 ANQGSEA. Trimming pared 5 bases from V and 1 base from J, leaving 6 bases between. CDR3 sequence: CSVRQSNQPQHF. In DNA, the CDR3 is TGCAGCGTTCGCCAGAGCAATCAGCCCCAGCATTTT.

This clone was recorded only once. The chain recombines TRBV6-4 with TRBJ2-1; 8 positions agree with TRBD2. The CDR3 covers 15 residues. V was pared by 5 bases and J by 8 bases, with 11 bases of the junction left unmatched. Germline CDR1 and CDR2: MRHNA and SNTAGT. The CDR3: CASSRRGAQGHEQFF. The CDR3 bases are TGTGCCAGCAGTAGGCGGGGGGCCCAAGGGCATGAGCAGTTCTTC.

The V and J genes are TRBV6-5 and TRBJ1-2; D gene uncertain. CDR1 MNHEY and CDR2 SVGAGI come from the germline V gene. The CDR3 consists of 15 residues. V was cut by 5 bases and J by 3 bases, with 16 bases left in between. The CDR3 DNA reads TGTGCCAGCAGTCCCGGCGGCCTACGGTACTATGGCTACACCTTC. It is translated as CASSPGGLRYYGYTF.

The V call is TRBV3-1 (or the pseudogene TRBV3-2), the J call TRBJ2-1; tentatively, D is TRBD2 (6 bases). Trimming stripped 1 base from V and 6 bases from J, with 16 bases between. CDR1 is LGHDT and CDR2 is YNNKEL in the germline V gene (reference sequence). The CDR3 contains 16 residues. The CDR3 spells CASSQVGTSGGNEQFF. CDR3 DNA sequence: TGTGCCAGCAGCCAAGTAGGGACCTCCGGGGGCAATGAGCAGTTCTTC.

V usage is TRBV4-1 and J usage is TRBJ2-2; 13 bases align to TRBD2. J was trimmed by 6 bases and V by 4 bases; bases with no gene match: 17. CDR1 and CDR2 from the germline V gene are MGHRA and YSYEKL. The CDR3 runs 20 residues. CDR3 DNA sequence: TGCGCCAGCAGCCGGGCACATTCGGGGACTAGCGGGGTGTGGGCCGGGGAGCTGTTTTTT. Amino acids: CASSRAHSGTSGVWAGELFF.

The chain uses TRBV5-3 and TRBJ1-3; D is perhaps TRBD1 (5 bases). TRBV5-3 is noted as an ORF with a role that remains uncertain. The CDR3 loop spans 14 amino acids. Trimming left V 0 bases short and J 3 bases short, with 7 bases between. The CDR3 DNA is TGTGCCAGAAGCTTGGAACAGGTTGGAAACACCATATATTTT. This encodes CARSLEQVGNTIYF.

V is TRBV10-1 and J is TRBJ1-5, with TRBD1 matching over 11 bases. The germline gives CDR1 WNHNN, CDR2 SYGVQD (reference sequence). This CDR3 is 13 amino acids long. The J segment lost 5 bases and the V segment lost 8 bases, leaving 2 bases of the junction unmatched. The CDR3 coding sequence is TGCGCCAGCGGGGACAGGGGGGATCAGCCCCAGCATTTT. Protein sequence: CASGDRGDQPQHF.

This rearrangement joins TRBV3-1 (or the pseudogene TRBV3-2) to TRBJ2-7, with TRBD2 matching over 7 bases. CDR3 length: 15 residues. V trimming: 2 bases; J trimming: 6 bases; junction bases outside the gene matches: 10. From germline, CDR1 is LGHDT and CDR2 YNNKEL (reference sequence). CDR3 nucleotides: TGTGCCAGCAGCCAAAGTACGGGGAGGGTCGGCGAGCAGTACTTC. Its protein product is CASSQSTGRVGEQYF.

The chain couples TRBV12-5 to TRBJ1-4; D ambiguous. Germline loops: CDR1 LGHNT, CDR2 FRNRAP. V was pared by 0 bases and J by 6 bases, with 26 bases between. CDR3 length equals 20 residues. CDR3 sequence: CASGLVVFTLGRGRYEKLFF. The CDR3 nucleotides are TGTGCTAGTGGTTTGGTTGTTTTTACCCTCGGTAGAGGCCGCTATGAAAAACTGTTTTTT.

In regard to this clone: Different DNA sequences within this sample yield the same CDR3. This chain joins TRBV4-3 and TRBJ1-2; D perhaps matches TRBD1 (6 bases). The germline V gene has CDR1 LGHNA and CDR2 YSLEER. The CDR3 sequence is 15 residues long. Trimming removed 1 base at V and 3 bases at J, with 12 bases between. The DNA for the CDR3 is TGCGCCAGCAGCCAAGCGGCGGGGGGCGACTATGGCTACACCTTC. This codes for CASSQAAGGDYGYTF.

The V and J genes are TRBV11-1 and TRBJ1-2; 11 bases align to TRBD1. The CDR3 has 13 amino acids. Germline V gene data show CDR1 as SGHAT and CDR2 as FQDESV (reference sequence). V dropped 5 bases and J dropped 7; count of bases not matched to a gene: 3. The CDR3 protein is CASSVGTGGGYTF. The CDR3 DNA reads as TGTGCCAGCAGCGTCGGGACAGGGGGTGGCTACACCTTC.

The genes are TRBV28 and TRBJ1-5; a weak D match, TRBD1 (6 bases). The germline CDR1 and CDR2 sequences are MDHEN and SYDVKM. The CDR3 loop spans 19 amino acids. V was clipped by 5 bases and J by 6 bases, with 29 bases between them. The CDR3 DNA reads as TGTGCCAGCAGTCTCTACGCGGGGGCAGGGGCTACATTCGGTCAGCCCCAGCATTTT. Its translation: CASSLYAGAGATFGQPQHF.

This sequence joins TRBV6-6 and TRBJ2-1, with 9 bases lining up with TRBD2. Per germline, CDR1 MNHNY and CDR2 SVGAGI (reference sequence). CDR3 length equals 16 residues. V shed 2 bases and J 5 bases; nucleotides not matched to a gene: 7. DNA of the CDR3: TGTGCCAGCAGTTACCAAATAGCGGGAGAGGACAATGAGCAGTTCTTC. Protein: CASSYQIAGEDNEQFF.

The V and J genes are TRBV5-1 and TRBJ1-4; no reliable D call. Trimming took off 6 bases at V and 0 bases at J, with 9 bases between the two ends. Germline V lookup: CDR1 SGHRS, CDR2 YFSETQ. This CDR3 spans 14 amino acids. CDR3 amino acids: CASTIAATNEKLFF. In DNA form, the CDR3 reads TGCGCCAGCACTATAGCAGCAACTAATGAAAAACTGTTTTTT.

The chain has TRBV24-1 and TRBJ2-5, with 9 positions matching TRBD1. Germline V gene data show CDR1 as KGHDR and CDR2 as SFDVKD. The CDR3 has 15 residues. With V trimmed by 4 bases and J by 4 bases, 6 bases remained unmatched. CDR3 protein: CATSDPGTGRETQYF. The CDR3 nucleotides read TGTGCCACCAGTGACCCCGGGACAGGGAGAGAGACCCAGTACTTC.

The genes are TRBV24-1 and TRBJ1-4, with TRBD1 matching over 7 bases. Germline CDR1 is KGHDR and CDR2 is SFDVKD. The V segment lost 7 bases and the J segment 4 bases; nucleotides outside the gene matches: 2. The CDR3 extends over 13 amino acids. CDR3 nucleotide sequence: TGTGCCACCAGGGGACAGAATAATGAAAAACTGTTTTTT. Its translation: CATRGQNNEKLFF.

The CDR3 loop reads CASSRPGQGGEKLFF. Here the CDR3 DNA reads TGTGCCAGCAGCAGACCGGGACAGGGAGGCGAAAAACTGTTTTTT. The chain links TRBV7-2 to TRBJ1-4, with 9 bases identical to TRBD1. This CDR3 spans 15 amino acids. Germline CDR1 is SGHTA and CDR2 is FQGNSA. Trimming removed 5 bases from V and 8 bases from J; junction bases left unmatched: 9.

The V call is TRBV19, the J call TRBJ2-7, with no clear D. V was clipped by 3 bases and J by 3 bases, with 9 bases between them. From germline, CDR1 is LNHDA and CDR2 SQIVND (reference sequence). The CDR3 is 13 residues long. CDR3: CASSISVNYEQYF. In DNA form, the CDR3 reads TGTGCCAGTAGTATTTCGGTTAACTACGAGCAGTACTTC.

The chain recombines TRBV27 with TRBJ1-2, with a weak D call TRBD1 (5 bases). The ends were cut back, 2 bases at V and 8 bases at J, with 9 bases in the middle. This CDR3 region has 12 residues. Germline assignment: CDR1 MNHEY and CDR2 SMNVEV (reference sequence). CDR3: CASSLTGDGYTF. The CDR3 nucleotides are TGTGCCAGCAGTTTAACGGGGGACGGCTACACCTTC.

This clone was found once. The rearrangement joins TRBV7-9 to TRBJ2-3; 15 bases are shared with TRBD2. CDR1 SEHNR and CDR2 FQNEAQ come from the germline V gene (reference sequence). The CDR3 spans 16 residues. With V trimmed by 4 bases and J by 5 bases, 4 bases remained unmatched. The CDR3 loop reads CASSYSGLAGGDTQYF. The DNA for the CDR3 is TGTGCCAGCAGCTATTCGGGACTAGCGGGGGGAGATACGCAGTATTTT.

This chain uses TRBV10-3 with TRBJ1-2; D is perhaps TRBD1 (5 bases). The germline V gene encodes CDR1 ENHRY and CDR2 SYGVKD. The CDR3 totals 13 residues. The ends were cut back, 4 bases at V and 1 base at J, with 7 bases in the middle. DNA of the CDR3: TGTGCCATCAGTGGACAGCATAACTATGGCTACACCTTC. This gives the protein CAISGQHNYGYTF.

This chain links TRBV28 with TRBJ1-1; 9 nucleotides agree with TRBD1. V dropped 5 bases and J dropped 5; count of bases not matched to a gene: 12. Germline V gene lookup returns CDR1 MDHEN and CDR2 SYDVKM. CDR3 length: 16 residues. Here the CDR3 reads CASSPGTGTGITEAFF. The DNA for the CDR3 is TGTGCCAGCAGTCCTGGGACCGGGACAGGGATTACTGAAGCTTTCTTT.

The CDR3 protein is CASSPDSPRGYTF. CDR3 sequence (DNA): TGTGCCAGCAGCCCGGACTCCCCGAGGGGCTACACCTTC. This chain joins TRBV3-1 (or the pseudogene TRBV3-2) and TRBJ1-2; D ambiguous. The CDR3 sequence is 13 residues long. Germline CDR1 LGHDT, CDR2 YNNKEL (reference sequence). Trimming took 4 bases from V and 8 from J, leaving 14 bases between them.